This T cell receptor beta chain was documented in a study of CD8+ T cells in alopecia areata. Points on this clone: Its antigen is unidentified.

cDNA reverse transcribed from extracted RNA served as the sequencing template. Assay: immunoSEQ multiplex PCR; the TCRdb copy retains only in-frame clones and omits some. The table records about 110,000 clones, 50% to 60% of them present only once. V was pared by 5 bases and J by 2 bases, with 7 bases between. Germline V gene lookup returns CDR1 MNHEY and CDR2 SMNVEV (reference sequence). The CDR3 has 13 amino acids. Study-wide results and caveats: Affected lesional scalp, above all in alopecia totalis/universalis, was more clonal than normal scalp.

Those with alopecia areata gave lesional scalp punch biopsies and peripheral blood. Cell sorting on a FACSAria was used to separate CD4+ and CD8+ T cells from the PBMCs. This receptor was obtained from a human donor with alopecia areata. This chain uses TRBV27 with TRBJ1-5, with a possible D match to TRBD1 (5 bases). Sequenced material: NKG2D-low CD8+ T cells sorted from blood. This CDR3 reads CASSVGGNQPQHF. CDR3 DNA sequence: TGTGCCAGCAGTGTAGGGGGCAATCAGCCCCAGCATTTT.